The present entry profiles one T cell receptor (beta chain) with its context. Its matching antigen is unknown. Trimming took off 6 bases at V and 5 bases at J, with 11 bases between the two ends. Germline CDR1 and CDR2: MNHEY and SMNVEV (reference sequence). This CDR3 contains 13 residues. Assay: immunoSEQ multiplex PCR; the TCRdb copy retains only in-frame clones and omits some. The sample consists of more than 20,000 clones, approximately 84% of them appearing once. The data belong to a study of CD4 T cells in relation to SARS-CoV-2 and coronaviruses. CD4+ T cells from unexposed donors were obtained before the COVID-19 pandemic (2011-2018). After ten to eleven days of culture, CD4+ T cells were isolated.

The sequence came from a human donor in good health. This chain links TRBV27 with TRBJ1-5; D might be TRBD1 (5 bases). Input material: CD4+ T cells from PBMCs, cultured in vitro. Here the CDR3 reads CASSPGQHQPQHF. In nucleotides, the CDR3 is TGTGCCAGCAGCCCAGGGCAACATCAGCCCCAGCATTTT.